This record looks at one TCR beta chain sequence and its context. Measured with immunoSEQ multiplex PCR; TCRdb has only the in-frame clones, and not every one. The sample lists about 210,000 clones, 80% to 85% seen once, with around 8.9% in the top ten. The germline gives CDR1 MDHEN, CDR2 SYDVKM. This CDR3 comprises 15 residues. The V and J ends lost 4 bases and 4 bases respectively, with 16 bases between them. These data come from a study of blood T cell repertoires in COVID-19. Across the study: T cells, B-cell-depleted T cells, or PBMCs supplied cDNA or gDNA.

V gene TRBV28 combines with J gene TRBJ1-2, with D tentatively TRBD1 (6 bases). This TCR came from a woman in her fifties or sixties with acute COVID-19. The sequencing input was PBMCs or T cells enriched from blood (not recorded which). CDR3 DNA: TGTGCCAGCAGTTCCCCTTCAAGGACAGTCTATGGCTACACCTTC. Its translation: CASSSPSRTVYGYTF.